Sequencing of this TCR beta chain was carried out in a study of blood T cell repertoires in COVID-19. Study-level information: Specimens from acute and convalescent COVID-19 originated in the United States, Italy and Spain. From T cells, B-cell-depleted T cells, or PBMCs came the material, which was cDNA or gDNA.

This clone was observed many times. Germline V CDR1 and CDR2: LNHDA, SQIVND (reference sequence). The ends lost 6 bases at V and 7 bases at J; junction bases unmatched: 9. This CDR3 has 15 residues. In the authors' methods: Researchers report that nucleated cell counts were estimated from reference gene primer amplification. Sequencing used immunoSEQ multiplex PCR; TCRdb keeps in-frame clones, though not all of them. V and J calls plus clone size are reproduced from that table; the DNA served to infer D and trimming. The sample carries under 85,000 clones, approximately 82% recorded once. This clonotype was sampled from a human donor in a cohort sampled during active COVID-19. The chain links TRBV19 to TRBJ1-6, with 7 bases lining up with TRBD1. What was sequenced was peripheral blood. The CDR3 loop reads CASSRTGVGNSPLHF. The CDR3 region has the DNA TGTGCCAGTAGCCGAACAGGGGTGGGGAATTCACCCCTCCACTTT.